The 17 T cell receptor beta chains below were found in one sample sequenced in a study of blood T cell repertoires in COVID-19. TCRdb keeps only in-frame clones here, not all; method: immunoSEQ multiplex PCR. The table records roughly 180,000 clones, about 84% of them present only once. The specimen sequenced was peripheral blood. These receptors came from a human donor in a cohort sampled during active COVID-19.

The rearrangement uses TRBV19 and TRBJ1-1; possibly TRBD1 for D (5 bases). The V end was cut by 6 bases, the J end by 0 bases, with 14 bases between. Germline CDR1 is LNHDA and CDR2 is SQIVND (reference sequence). CDR3 size: 15 residues. The CDR3 DNA reads TGTGCCAGTAGCTTCAAGACAGCCATGAACACTGAAGCTTTCTTT. Its protein product is CASSFKTAMNTEAFF.

The genes are TRBV29-1 and TRBJ2-5; TRBD1 agrees at 7 bases. Germline V CDR1 and CDR2: SQVTM, ANQGSEA. This CDR3 has 13 amino acids. V was clipped by 4 bases and J by 5 bases; unmatched bases: 7. The CDR3 coding sequence is TGCAGCGTTGCAACCGGGACAGACGAGACCCAGTACTTC. Its translation: CSVATGTDETQYF.

This clone was detected only a few times. The V and J genes are TRBV2 and TRBJ1-2, with D perhaps matching TRBD1 (5 bases). CDR1 and CDR2 (germline): SNHLY, FYNNEI. V gave up 6 bases and J gave up 8 bases, with 16 bases separating them. The CDR3 spans 13 residues. The DNA of the CDR3 is TGTGCCAGCAGGCTTCCTACCAAGGGGGGCTACACCTTC. It specifies CASRLPTKGGYTF.

This rearrangement joins TRBV4-2 to TRBJ2-3; 10 nucleotides line up with TRBD2. The CDR3 contains 17 residues. Germline CDR1 is LGHNA and CDR2 is YNFKEQ. The V and J ends lost 6 bases and 6 bases, in that order; junction bases with no gene match: 15. This CDR3 reads CASSQSVGSGGRDTQYF. The CDR3 DNA sequence: TGTGCCAGCAGTCAGTCCGTAGGTAGCGGGGGGCGGGATACGCAGTATTTT.

This clone has at least ten counts. The sample has other DNA sequences that encode this CDR3 too. The rearrangement uses TRBV29-1 and TRBJ2-7; TRBD2 might be the D (5 bases). V was cut by 2 bases and J by 5 bases, with 7 bases left in between. Germline lookup yields CDR1 SQVTM and CDR2 ANQGSEA. This CDR3 spans 11 amino acids. The CDR3 spells CSVERGHEQYF. The CDR3 DNA reads as TGCAGCGTTGAACGCGGGCACGAGCAGTACTTC.

This chain links TRBV7-6 with TRBJ1-3; weak D call: TRBD1 (5 bases). CDR3 length equals 18 residues. The V and J ends lost 3 bases and 3 bases respectively, with 21 bases between them. Germline V gene sequence: CDR1 SGHVS, CDR2 FNYEAQ. In nucleotides, the CDR3 is TGTGCCAGCAGCTTCCTCCCTACGGGAGGGGCGGGTGGAAACACCATATATTTT. It translates to CASSFLPTGGAGGNTIYF. Using reference TRBV7-6 and TRBJ1-3 for the parts outside the CDR3, the full variable domain is GAGVSQSPRYKVTKRGQDVALRCDPISGHVSLYWYRQALGQGPEFLTYFNYEAQQDKSGLPNDRFSAERPEGSISTLTIQRTEQRDSAMYRCASSFLPTGGAGGNTIYFGEGSWLTVV.

This rearrangement joins TRBV5-1 to TRBJ2-7; TRBD2 might be the D (5 bases). Trimming cost V 2 bases and J 0 bases, with 12 bases left between them. The CDR3 loop spans 15 amino acids. Germline CDR1 is SGHRS and CDR2 is YFSETQ. The DNA of the CDR3 is TGCGCCAGCAGCTTAGCCTCGGGGAGCTCCTACGAGCAGTACTTC. It yields the protein CASSLASGSSYEQYF.

The chain carries TRBV7-2 and TRBJ1-2, with 8 positions matching TRBD1. CDR3 length equals 14 residues. CDR1 is SGHTA, CDR2 FQGNSA, per germline. V gave up 4 bases and J gave up 7 bases; unmatched junction bases: 8. The DNA of the CDR3 is TGTGCCAGCAGCTCCTCGGACAGGGTTCGTGGCTACACCTTC. This translates into CASSSSDRVRGYTF.

The chain uses TRBV3-1 (or the pseudogene TRBV3-2) and TRBJ1-2, with 9 bases lining up with TRBD1. The germline V gene has CDR1 LGHDT and CDR2 YNNKEL (reference sequence). This CDR3 spans 16 amino acids. With V trimmed by 4 bases and J by 1 base, 7 bases remained unmatched. In DNA, the CDR3 is TGTGCCAGCAGCCCATGGACAGGGGCGATTAACTATGGCTACACCTTC. This encodes CASSPWTGAINYGYTF.

V and J are TRBV7-9 and TRBJ1-1, with unresolved D. The ends were cut back, 2 bases at V and 8 bases at J, with 15 bases in the middle. Germline V lookup: CDR1 SEHNR, CDR2 FQNEAQ (reference sequence). This CDR3 is built from 14 residues. The CDR3 here is CASSLTRGGREAFF. CDR3 in DNA: TGTGCCAGCAGCTTAACCCGGGGAGGAAGGGAAGCTTTCTTT.

V is TRBV11-2 and J is TRBJ2-5; D unresolved. CDR3 size: 13 residues. V was trimmed by 0 bases and J by 7 bases, leaving 9 bases between them. Germline lookup yields CDR1 SGHAT and CDR2 FQNNGV. CDR3 sequence (DNA): TGTGCCAGCAGCTTAGACTTCGAAGCGACCCAGTACTTC. Encoded protein: CASSLDFEATQYF. The whole variable domain, remainder taken from reference TRBV11-2 and TRBJ2-5, is EAGVAQSPRYKIIEKRQSVAFWCNPISGHATLYWYQQILGQGPKLLIQFQNNGVVDDSQLPKDRFSAERLKGVDSTLKIQPAKLEDSAVYLCASSLDFEATQYFGPGTRLLVL.

This rearrangement joins TRBV5-6 to TRBJ1-2, with TRBD1 identical over 8 bases. V gave up 1 base and J gave up 3 bases; unmatched junction bases: 14. CDR3 length: 18 amino acids. Germline V lookup: CDR1 SGHDT, CDR2 YYEEEE. For the CDR3, the DNA is TGTGCCAGCAGCTTGCCCATCCCGATCACAGGGGGTGACTATGGCTACACCTTC. Its protein is CASSLPIPITGGDYGYTF.

Points on this clone: This CDR3 is also generated by other DNA sequences in the sample. The CDR3 protein is CASSRGDSYEQYF. CDR3 in DNA: TGTGCCAGCAGCCGCGGGGATTCCTACGAGCAGTACTTC. J is TRBJ2-7 and V is TRBV7-9, with a weak D call TRBD2 (6 bases). This CDR3 comprises 13 residues. V shed 5 bases and J shed 1 base, with 9 bases lying between them. CDR1 and CDR2 (germline): SEHNR, FQNEAQ (reference sequence).

The chain links TRBV15 to TRBJ2-5, with a possible D match to TRBD2 (6 bases). V was cut by 3 bases and J by 4 bases, with 15 bases left in between. The CDR3 spans 15 residues. Per the germline V gene, CDR1 is LNHNV and CDR2 is YYDKDF (reference sequence). This CDR3 reads CATSSLAAGIETQYF. As DNA, the CDR3 is TGTGCCACCAGCAGTTTAGCGGCGGGGATAGAGACCCAGTACTTC.

The V and J genes are TRBV5-6 and TRBJ2-3; weak D call: TRBD1 (6 bases). Germline assignment: CDR1 SGHDT and CDR2 YYEEEE. This CDR3 spans 15 amino acids. The germline V and J ends were trimmed by 2 bases and 4 bases, with 14 bases remaining between them. The CDR3 loop reads CASSFEQGWADTQYF. CDR3 DNA: TGTGCCAGCAGCTTCGAACAGGGCTGGGCAGATACGCAGTATTTT.

This clone appeared a single time. For the CDR3, the DNA is TGCGCCAGCAGTGACCAGCGGGGTACAGATACGCAGTATTTT. It is translated as CASSDQRGTDTQYF. The gene calls are TRBV10-1 and TRBJ2-3; 7 nucleotides match TRBD2. V lost 3 bases to trimming and J lost 3 bases; unmatched junction nucleotides: 3. The germline V gene encodes CDR1 WNHNN and CDR2 SYGVQD (reference sequence). The CDR3 has 14 amino acids.

V is TRBV24-1 and J is TRBJ2-1; 11 bases align to TRBD1. The V gene's germline CDR1 is KGHDR and CDR2 SFDVKD. After removal of 3 bases from V and 5 bases from J, the junction contained 17 bases not matched to a gene. The CDR3 covers 20 residues. Written as DNA, the CDR3 is TGTGCCACCAGTGATCCTGGACAGGGGGCACCCCATTTGGATGACAATGAGCAGTTCTTC. It translates to CATSDPGQGAPHLDDNEQFF.